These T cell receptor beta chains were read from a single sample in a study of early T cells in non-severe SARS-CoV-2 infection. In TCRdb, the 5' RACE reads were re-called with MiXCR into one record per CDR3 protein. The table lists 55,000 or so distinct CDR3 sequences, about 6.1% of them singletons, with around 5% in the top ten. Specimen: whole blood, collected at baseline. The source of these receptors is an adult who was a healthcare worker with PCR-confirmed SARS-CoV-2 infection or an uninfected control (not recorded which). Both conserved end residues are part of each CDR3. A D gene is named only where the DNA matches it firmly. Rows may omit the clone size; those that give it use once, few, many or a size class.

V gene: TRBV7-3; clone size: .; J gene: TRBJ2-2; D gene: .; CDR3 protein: CASSLALTGELFF
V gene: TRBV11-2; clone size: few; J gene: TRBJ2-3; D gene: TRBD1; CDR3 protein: CASSLGQFTDTQYF
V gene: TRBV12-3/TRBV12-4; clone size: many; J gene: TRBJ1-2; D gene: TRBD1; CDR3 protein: CASSFPGQVRIYGYTF
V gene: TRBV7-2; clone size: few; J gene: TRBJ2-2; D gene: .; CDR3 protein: CASSLGRLTGELFF
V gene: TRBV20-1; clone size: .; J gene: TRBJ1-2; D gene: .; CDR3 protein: CSASLMSYGYTF
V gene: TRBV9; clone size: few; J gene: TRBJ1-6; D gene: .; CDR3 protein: CASSVGHKGSPLHF
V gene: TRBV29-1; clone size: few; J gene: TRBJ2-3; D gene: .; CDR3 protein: CSVVHRGTPLF
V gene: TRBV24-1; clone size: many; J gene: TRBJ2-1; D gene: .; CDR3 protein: CATSDRTSYNEQFF
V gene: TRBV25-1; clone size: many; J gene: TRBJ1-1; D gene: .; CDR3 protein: CASSEGDGTEAFF
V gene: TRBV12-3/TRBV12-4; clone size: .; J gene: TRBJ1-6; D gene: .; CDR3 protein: CASSLTGAWESPLHF
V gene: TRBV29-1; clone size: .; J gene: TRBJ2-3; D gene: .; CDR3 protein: CSAPFGTQYF
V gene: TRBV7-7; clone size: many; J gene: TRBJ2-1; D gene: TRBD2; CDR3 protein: CASSQGLAGGNEQFF
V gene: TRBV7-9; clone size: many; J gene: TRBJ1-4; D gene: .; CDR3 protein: CASRDPPGAADNEKLFF
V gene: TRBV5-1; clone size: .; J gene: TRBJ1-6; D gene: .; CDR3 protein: CASSLESLRNSPLHF
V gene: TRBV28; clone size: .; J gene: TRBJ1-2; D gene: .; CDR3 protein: CASSFSGAGYTF
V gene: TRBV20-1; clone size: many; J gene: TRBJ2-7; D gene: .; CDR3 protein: CSAQFPGQAYEQYF
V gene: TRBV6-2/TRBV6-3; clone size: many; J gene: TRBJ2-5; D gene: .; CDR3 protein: CASSYEGHQETQYF
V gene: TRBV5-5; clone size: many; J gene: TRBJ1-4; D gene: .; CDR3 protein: CASSPGEGVKLFF
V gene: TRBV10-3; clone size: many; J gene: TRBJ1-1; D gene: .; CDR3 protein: CATRTGNTEAFF